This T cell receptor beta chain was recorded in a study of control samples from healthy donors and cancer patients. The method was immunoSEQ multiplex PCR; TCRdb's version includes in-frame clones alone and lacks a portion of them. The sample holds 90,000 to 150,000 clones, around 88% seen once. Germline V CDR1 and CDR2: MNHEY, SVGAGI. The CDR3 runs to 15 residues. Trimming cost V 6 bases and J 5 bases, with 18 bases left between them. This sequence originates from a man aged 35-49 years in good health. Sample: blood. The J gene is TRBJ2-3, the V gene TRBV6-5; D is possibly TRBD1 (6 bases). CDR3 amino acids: CASSSGEIVGDTQYF. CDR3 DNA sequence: TGTGCCAGCAGCTCAGGGGAAATTGTGGGAGATACGCAGTATTTT.